The 8 T cell receptor beta chains listed next were all sequenced from one sample in a study of shared clonotypes between healthy human individuals. Using immunoSEQ multiplex PCR, the repertoire was profiled, and TCRdb retains in-frame clones only, with some absent. The sample contains a few million clones, more than 80% of which appear only once. Sequenced material: naive CD4+ T cells from PBMCs. Subset given: CD45RA+ positively selected. Receptor source: a man younger than 35 in good health. Some clones in this sample may be carry-over from other donors' samples.

The chain is built from TRBV2 and TRBJ2-5; D is perhaps TRBD1 or TRBD2 (5 bases each). The CDR3 is 13 residues long. V was shortened by 9 bases and J by 0 bases, with 11 bases between the two germline ends. In germline, CDR1 is SNHLY, CDR2 FYNNEI. CDR3 protein: CASRDQNQETQYF. In DNA, the CDR3 is TGTGCCAGTCGGGACCAGAACCAAGAGACCCAGTACTTC.

In DNA form, the CDR3 reads TGTGCCAGCAGTGACCTAGCGGGACAGAACGAGCAGTACTTC. As protein: CASSDLAGQNEQYF. This chain links TRBV2 with TRBJ2-7; TRBD2 matches at 9 bases. Germline V lookup: CDR1 SNHLY, CDR2 FYNNEI. Germline trimming cut 3 bases from V and 5 bases from J; bases unmatched to any gene: 5. This CDR3 comprises 14 residues.

The CDR3 loop reads CASSGGLAGGIGELFF. The CDR3 bases are TGTGCCAGCAGCGGCGGGCTAGCGGGAGGGATCGGGGAGCTGTTTTTT. This chain uses TRBV7-2 with TRBJ2-2; 12 positions agree with TRBD2. Germline CDR1 and CDR2: SGHTA and FQGNSA. This CDR3 spans 16 amino acids. V gave up 5 bases and J gave up 7 bases; unmatched junction bases: 8.

This chain links TRBV10-3 with TRBJ2-1; weak D call: TRBD1 (5 bases). Germline V gene data show CDR1 as ENHRY and CDR2 as SYGVKD. V lost 8 bases, J lost 9 bases, and 17 bases lay in between. There are 13 residues in the CDR3. This chain's CDR3 is CAISQGRSVEQFF. The CDR3 DNA is TGTGCCATCTCCCAGGGCCGGTCGGTTGAGCAGTTCTTC.

V usage is TRBV6-5 and J usage is TRBJ1-2, with D hard to call. The V end was cut by 5 bases, the J end by 3 bases, with 10 bases between. This CDR3 is 13 amino acids long. From germline, CDR1 is MNHEY and CDR2 SVGAGI. CDR3 sequence: CASSARDYYGYTF. Here the CDR3 DNA reads TGTGCCAGCAGTGCCCGGGATTACTATGGCTACACCTTC.

This chain uses TRBV28 with TRBJ2-1; 7 bases are shared with TRBD2. Germline CDR1 reads MDHEN; CDR2 reads SYDVKM. V lost 4 bases, J lost 6 bases, and 15 bases stayed unmatched. This CDR3 has 17 amino acids. In DNA, the CDR3 is TGTGCCAGCAGTTCACCCGATAGGCGGGAGATAAGCAATGAGCAGTTCTTC. It specifies CASSSPDRREISNEQFF.

The V and J genes are TRBV28 and TRBJ2-4; 7 positions agree with TRBD2. Germline-derived CDR1 and CDR2 are MDHEN and SYDVKM. This CDR3 has 14 residues. The V gene end was trimmed by 8 bases and the J gene end by 3 bases; junction bases not matched to a gene: 7. The CDR3 nucleotides read TGTGCCAGCGGCCTCGCGGGAGACAAAAACATTCAGTACTTC. Translation gives CASGLAGDKNIQYF.

The CDR3 region has the DNA TGCGCCAGCAGCCTTCGGACCCCCGATACGGAGCAGTACTTC. Translation: CASSLRTPDTEQYF. The gene calls are TRBV5-1 and TRBJ2-7; D gene ambiguous. Germline V gene sequence: CDR1 SGHRS, CDR2 YFSETQ. The CDR3 runs 14 residues. Trimming stripped 4 bases from V and 7 bases from J, with 18 bases between.